These 31 T cell receptor beta chains were all obtained from the same sample, sequenced in a study of T cell responses to AZD1222 COVID-19 vaccine (dated by TCRdb to 2020 to 2022). The time point tag for this specimen amounts to: about 28 days (+/-7) after the second vaccine dose. The method was the immunoSEQ multiplex PCR assay. The table comes from immuneACCESS by way of TCRdb, which keeps in-frame sequences with V and J called. Part of the clones is missing from these tables; in studies checked, under half for an unresolved V gene and the rest for unknown reasons. This sample holds over 65,000 clones; almost 90% were observed only once. About 7.1% of the sample belongs to the ten largest clones. The sequencing used peripheral blood, collected 28 days after the second AZD1222 dose. These TCRs come from an adult who received the AZD1222 COVID-19 vaccine.

This chain joins TRBV28 and TRBJ1-3; weak D call: TRBD1 (6 bases). V was clipped by 6 bases and J by 0 bases, with 18 bases between them. Germline values: CDR1 MDHEN, CDR2 SYDVKM. The CDR3 runs to 17 residues. CDR3 in amino acids: CASRSTGQFLSGNTIYF. For the CDR3, the DNA is TGTGCCAGCAGGAGCACCGGACAGTTCCTCTCTGGAAACACCATATATTTT. The full variable domain, completed using reference TRBV28 and TRBJ1-3, is DVKVTQSSRYLVKRTGEKVFLECVQDMDHENMFWYRQDPGLGLRLIYFSYDVKMKEKGDIPEGYSVSREKKERFSLILESASTNQTSMYLCASRSTGQFLSGNTIYFGEGSWLTVV.

This sequence joins TRBV6-5 and TRBJ1-4, with TRBD1 matching 9 bases. The CDR3 is 14 residues long. The germline gives CDR1 MNHEY, CDR2 SVGAGI. The junction had 9 bases not matched to a gene; V was cut back by 6 bases and J by 10 bases. This chain's CDR3 is CASSQGTGSGKLFF. CDR3 coding DNA: TGTGCCAGCAGCCAAGGGACAGGGTCGGGAAAACTGTTTTTT.

The chain carries TRBV5-5 and TRBJ1-5; no reliable D call. Germline CDR1 SGHKS, CDR2 YYEKEE (reference sequence). CDR3 length: 13 residues. V lost 0 bases to trimming and J lost 3 bases, with 4 bases between them. CDR3 loop: CASSLEPNQPQHF. The CDR3 DNA reads TGTGCCAGCAGCTTGGAACCCAATCAGCCCCAGCATTTT.

This clone occurred once. The CDR3 region is CASRQNTGVGSPLHF. In nucleotides, the CDR3 is TGTGCCAGCAGACAGAATACAGGGGTAGGTTCACCCCTCCACTTT. The rearrangement links TRBV11-2 to TRBJ1-6; 7 positions match TRBD1. The CDR3 consists of 15 residues. CDR1 is SGHAT, CDR2 FQNNGV, per germline. J was trimmed by 9 bases and V by 6 bases; bases with no gene match: 11.

The chain uses TRBV27 and TRBJ1-2; TRBD1 is a possible D gene (5 bases). CDR3 length: 13 residues. Germline V gene sequence: CDR1 MNHEY, CDR2 SMNVEV (reference sequence). Trimming removed 5 bases from V and 7 bases from J, with 14 bases in between. CDR3 sequence (DNA): TGTGCCAGCAGTGCACAGGCGTTTGGTGGCTACACCTTC. This codes for CASSAQAFGGYTF.

V and J are TRBV7-2 and TRBJ2-5, with 9 nucleotides matching TRBD2. The germline gives CDR1 SGHTA, CDR2 FQGNSA. This CDR3 contains 16 residues. The J segment lost 1 base and the V segment lost 3 bases, leaving 6 bases of the junction unmatched. The CDR3 DNA sequence: TGTGCCAGCAGCTTCCCGGGACTAGCCCTCCAAGAGACCCAGTACTTC. It codes for CASSFPGLALQETQYF.

CDR3 sequence (DNA): TGCAGTGCTAGTTGGACGGTAAATTCACCCCTCCACTTT. This codes for CSASWTVNSPLHF. The genes are TRBV20-1 and TRBJ1-6; D not resolved. The V gene's germline CDR1 is DFQATT and CDR2 SNEGSKA (reference sequence). The CDR3 covers 13 residues. V was trimmed by 3 bases and J by 7 bases, leaving 10 bases between them.

This clone was recorded only once. The CDR3 nucleotides are TGTGCCAGCAGCTTCAGGACCAGCGCGAGCTCCTACAATGAGCAGTTCTTC. Translating gives CASSFRTSASSYNEQFF. The rearrangement joins TRBV7-8 to TRBJ2-1, with unresolved D. This CDR3 is built from 17 residues. From germline, CDR1 is SGHVS and CDR2 FQNEAQ. Trimming took 3 bases from V and 0 from J, leaving 15 bases between them. Full variable domain (rest looked up from reference TRBV7-8 and TRBJ2-1): GAGVSQSPRYKVAKRGQDVALRCDPISGHVSLFWYQQALGQGPEFLTYFQNEAQLDKSGLPSDRFFAERPEGSVSTLKIQRTQQEDSAVYLCASSFRTSASSYNEQFFGPGTRLTVL.

This chain connects TRBV6-5 to TRBJ1-2; D gene uncertain. The CDR3 has 13 amino acids. V was shortened by 10 bases and J by 2 bases, with 14 bases between the two germline ends. Germline lookup yields CDR1 MNHEY and CDR2 SVGAGI. CDR3 region: CATLGTANYGYTF. In DNA form, the CDR3 reads TGTGCCACCTTGGGAACGGCAAACTATGGCTACACCTTC.

The chain carries TRBV14 and TRBJ1-1, with TRBD1 matching 11 bases. CDR1 is SGHDN, CDR2 FVKESK, per germline. This CDR3 is built from 13 residues. After removal of 9 bases from V and 5 bases from J, the junction contained 5 bases not matched to a gene. CDR3 sequence (DNA): TGTGCCAGTCGGGACAGGGGGTGGACTGAAGCTTTCTTT. Translation gives CASRDRGWTEAFF.

The DNA for the CDR3 is TGTGCCAGCAGGCCTGACGGACCCTCTGGAAACACCATATATTTT. Protein product: CASRPDGPSGNTIYF. The J gene is TRBJ1-3, the V gene TRBV7-9, with D unresolved. The CDR3 extends over 15 amino acids. The ends were cut back, 6 bases at V and 0 bases at J, with 12 bases in the middle. Germline V gene data show CDR1 as SEHNR and CDR2 as FQNEAQ (reference sequence).

The V call is TRBV3-1 (or the pseudogene TRBV3-2), the J call TRBJ2-3, with a weak D call TRBD2 (6 bases). CDR1 is LGHDT, CDR2 YNNKEL, per germline (reference sequence). V dropped 5 bases and J dropped 0 bases, with 12 bases sitting between them. CDR3 size: 15 residues. The CDR3 region is CASSKRRESTDTQYF. The CDR3 DNA is TGTGCCAGCAGCAAAAGGAGGGAAAGCACAGATACGCAGTATTTT.

The chain employs TRBV30 and TRBJ1-1; no clear D gene. Looked up from germline, CDR1 is GTSNPN and CDR2 is SVGIG (reference sequence). Trimming cost V 5 bases and J 6 bases, with 13 bases left between them. This CDR3 is built from 12 residues. The CDR3 is CAWSWQVAEAFF. The CDR3 region has the DNA TGTGCCTGGTCTTGGCAGGTGGCTGAAGCTTTCTTT.

This chain connects TRBV3-1 (or the pseudogene TRBV3-2) to TRBJ2-7; no firm D call. CDR1 and CDR2 (germline): LGHDT, YNNKEL (reference sequence). Trimming left V 0 bases short and J 6 bases short, with 18 bases between. This CDR3 is built from 16 residues. Here the CDR3 reads CASSQDSPWQNAEQYF. Here the CDR3 DNA reads TGTGCCAGCAGCCAAGATTCCCCGTGGCAGAATGCCGAGCAGTACTTC.

The chain couples TRBV6-1 to TRBJ1-1; D perhaps matches TRBD1 (5 bases). Trimming pared 1 base from V and 6 bases from J, leaving 9 bases between. The CDR3 loop spans 13 amino acids. Per the germline V gene, CDR1 is MNHNS and CDR2 is SASEGT. CDR3 region: CASSEELTAEAFF. CDR3 nucleotide sequence: TGTGCCAGCAGTGAAGAGCTGACAGCTGAAGCTTTCTTT.

J is TRBJ1-4 and V is TRBV19, with 8 bases identical to TRBD1. The CDR3 consists of 15 residues. V gave up 5 bases and J gave up 2 bases; unmatched junction bases: 4. Germline CDR1 and CDR2: LNHDA and SQIVND (reference sequence). The DNA for the CDR3 is TGTGCCAGTAGTGCGGACAGGGCTACTAATGAAAAACTGTTTTTT. Residues: CASSADRATNEKLFF.

V usage is TRBV25-1 and J usage is TRBJ2-5, with TRBD1 as a possible D gene (6 bases). The CDR3 runs 16 residues. V shed 6 bases and J shed 2 bases, with 19 bases lying between them. Germline lookup yields CDR1 MGHDK and CDR2 SYGVNS. This CDR3 is CASSSFQGKLQETQYF. The CDR3 nucleotides read TGTGCCAGCAGCTCTTTTCAGGGGAAGTTACAAGAGACCCAGTACTTC.

The chain couples TRBV11-2 to TRBJ2-1, with D uncertain. The ends were cut back, 3 bases at V and 5 bases at J, with 5 bases in the middle. The germline CDR1 and CDR2 sequences are SGHAT and FQNNGV. This CDR3 contains 12 residues. The CDR3 region is CASSLGNNEQFF. The CDR3, as DNA: TGTGCCAGCAGCTTGGGTAACAATGAGCAGTTCTTC.

The rearrangement uses TRBV28 and TRBJ1-1; possible D gene TRBD1, 5 bases. Trimming shortened V by 1 base and J by 0 bases, and 9 bases separated the two germline ends. Germline V gene sequence: CDR1 MDHEN, CDR2 SYDVKM. The CDR3 totals 15 residues. CDR3 loop: CASSLFAGMNTEAFF. In DNA, the CDR3 is TGTGCCAGCAGTTTATTTGCAGGGATGAACACTGAAGCTTTCTTT.

The chain employs TRBV7-2 and TRBJ2-5; 13 bases agree with TRBD2. Per the germline V gene, CDR1 is SGHTA and CDR2 is FQGNSA. V lost 0 bases and J lost 0; bases outside the gene matches: 1. The CDR3 totals 17 residues. CDR3: CASSLATSGRDQETQYF. For the CDR3, the DNA is TGTGCCAGCAGCTTAGCTACTAGCGGGAGGGACCAAGAGACCCAGTACTTC.

The chain couples TRBV5-6 to TRBJ1-5; D is perhaps TRBD1 (5 bases). CDR3 size: 15 residues. V lost 1 base to trimming and J lost 6 bases, with 14 bases between them. Germline-derived CDR1 and CDR2 are SGHDT and YYEEEE. The CDR3 region is CASSLWSGHSQPQHF. The CDR3 DNA reads as TGTGCCAGCAGCTTGTGGTCAGGGCATTCTCAGCCCCAGCATTTT.

V and J are TRBV6-2 or TRBV6-3 and TRBJ2-1, with 7 bases lining up with TRBD1. CDR1 MNHEY and CDR2 SVGEGT come from the germline V gene. The CDR3 runs 15 residues. J was trimmed by 4 bases and V by 6 bases; bases with no gene match: 9. Written as DNA, the CDR3 is TGTGCCAGCAGACCTAACAGGGGACAATACAATGAGCAGTTCTTC. Protein product: CASRPNRGQYNEQFF.

The chain carries TRBV10-2 and TRBJ2-3, with TRBD2 matching over 10 bases. J lost 0 bases, V lost 6 bases, and 3 bases had no gene match. In germline, CDR1 is WSHSY, CDR2 SAAADI. The CDR3 covers 15 residues. The CDR3 coding sequence is TGCGCCAGCAGGGGACTAGCGACTAGCACAGATACGCAGTATTTT. Protein sequence: CASRGLATSTDTQYF.

This clone was picked up one time. The chain recombines TRBV7-3 with TRBJ2-7; no clear D gene. The V gene's germline CDR1 is SGHTA and CDR2 FQGTGA. CDR3 length equals 13 residues. V lost 5 bases and J lost 6, with 14 bases in between. The CDR3 DNA follows: TGTGCCAGCAGCGTTACCCCCACGGCCGAGCAGTACTTC. This translates into CASSVTPTAEQYF.

V and J are TRBV12-3 or TRBV12-4 and TRBJ2-7; D is ambiguous. V shed 6 bases and J shed 3 bases, with 9 bases lying between them. The CDR3 is 12 residues long. The CDR3 sequence is CASSPQSYEQYF. Here the CDR3 DNA reads TGTGCCAGCAGCCCTCAGAGCTACGAGCAGTACTTC.

This chain connects TRBV6-5 to TRBJ2-3, with 8 bases lining up with TRBD1. V lost 6 bases, J lost 6 bases, and 8 bases stayed unmatched. CDR1 and CDR2 from the germline V gene are MNHEY and SVGAGI. CDR3 length: 14 amino acids. This CDR3 reads CASRRTTGGDTQYF. In nucleotides, the CDR3 is TGTGCCAGCAGGCGAACCACAGGGGGGGATACGCAGTATTTT.

The rearrangement links TRBV5-6 to TRBJ1-6; 9 bases fit TRBD1. The CDR3 totals 15 residues. Germline CDR1 is SGHDT and CDR2 is YYEEEE. The J segment lost 11 bases and the V segment lost 2 bases, leaving 8 bases of the junction unmatched. CDR3 DNA: TGTGCCAGCAGCTTATCCGGGACAGGGTATACACCCCTCCACTTT. This codes for CASSLSGTGYTPLHF.

The rearrangement uses TRBV18 and TRBJ2-1, with TRBD1 matching over 9 bases. Germline lookup yields CDR1 KGHSH and CDR2 LQKENI. The CDR3 has 18 residues. V dropped 1 base and J dropped 5; count of bases not matched to a gene: 12. In DNA, the CDR3 is TGTGCCAGCTCACCACGTCCCGGGACAGGGATAGGGCACAATGAGCAGTTCTTC. Translation gives CASSPRPGTGIGHNEQFF.

This clone was picked up a small number of times. This chain connects TRBV6-5 to TRBJ1-1; D unclear. Trimming took 1 base from V and 5 from J, leaving 11 bases between them. The CDR3 covers 14 residues. CDR1 and CDR2 from the germline V gene are MNHEY and SVGAGI. This CDR3 is CASSYWKWGTEAFF. Written as DNA, the CDR3 is TGTGCCAGCAGTTACTGGAAGTGGGGAACTGAAGCTTTCTTT.

This chain joins TRBV19 and TRBJ2-3, with D tentatively TRBD2 (5 bases). This CDR3 is 14 amino acids long. The V and J ends lost 4 bases and 0 bases respectively, with 8 bases between them. Germline V gene lookup returns CDR1 LNHDA and CDR2 SQIVND (reference sequence). The CDR3 loop reads CASSSTGSTDTQYF. The CDR3 DNA sequence: TGTGCCAGTAGTAGTACGGGGAGCACAGATACGCAGTATTTT.

The chain recombines TRBV5-1 with TRBJ1-3; D is undetermined. Trimming shortened V by 0 bases and J by 3 bases, and 7 bases separated the two germline ends. CDR3 length: 14 amino acids. Germline V gene data show CDR1 as SGHRS and CDR2 as YFSETQ. DNA for the CDR3: TGCGCCAGCAGCTTGGAAGGGTTTGGAAACACCATATATTTT. Residues: CASSLEGFGNTIYF.